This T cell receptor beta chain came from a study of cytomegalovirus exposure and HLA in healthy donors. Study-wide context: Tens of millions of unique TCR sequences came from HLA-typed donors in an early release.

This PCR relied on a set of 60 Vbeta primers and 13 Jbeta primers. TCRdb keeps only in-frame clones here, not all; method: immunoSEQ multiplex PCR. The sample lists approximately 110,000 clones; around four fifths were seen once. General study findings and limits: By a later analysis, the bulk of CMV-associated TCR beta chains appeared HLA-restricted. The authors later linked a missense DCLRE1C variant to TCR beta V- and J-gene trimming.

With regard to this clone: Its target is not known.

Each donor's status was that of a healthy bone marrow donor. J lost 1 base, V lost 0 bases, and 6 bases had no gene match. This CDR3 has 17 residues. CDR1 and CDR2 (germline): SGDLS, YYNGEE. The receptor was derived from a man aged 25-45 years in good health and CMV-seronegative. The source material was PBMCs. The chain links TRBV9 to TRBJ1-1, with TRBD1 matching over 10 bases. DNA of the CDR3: TGTGCCAGCAGCGTAGACGGGACAGGGGTTAGGAACACTGAAGCTTTCTTT. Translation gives CASSVDGTGVRNTEAFF.